What follows are 32 T cell receptor beta chains derived from one specimen sequenced in a study of early T cells in non-severe SARS-CoV-2 infection. A single record per CDR3 protein comes from TCRdb applying MiXCR to the 5' RACE reads. The data contain around 76,000 distinct CDR3 sequences, less than 15% of them singletons. The sample comprised whole blood. The origin of the receptors is an adult who was a healthcare worker with PCR-confirmed SARS-CoV-2 infection or an uninfected control (not recorded which).

This clonotype was recorded many times. The J gene is TRBJ2-5, the V gene TRBV7-9; perhaps TRBD2 as D (5 bases). CDR3 length: 14 amino acids. Deletions cut 8 bases from V and 7 bases from J, with 20 bases between. CDR1 SEHNR and CDR2 FQNEAQ come from the germline V gene (reference sequence). Here the CDR3 reads CASGGETPGGTQYF. In nucleotides, the CDR3 is TGTGCCAGCGGAGGCGAGACTCCGGGCGGGACCCAGTACTTC.

Notes on this clonotype: A clone one base away is much larger, so this may be a read error. The V call is TRBV5-4, the J call TRBJ1-1; 7 positions agree with TRBD1. The CDR3 runs 13 residues. Trimming at V came to 0 bases and at J to 6 bases, leaving 2 bases not matched to a gene. Looked up from germline, CDR1 is SGHNT and CDR2 is YYREEE (reference sequence). CDR3 sequence reads: CASSLDRGSEAFF. CDR3 sequence (DNA): TGTGCCAGCAGCTTGGACAGGGGCTCTGAAGCTTTCTTT.

The chain recombines TRBV2 with TRBJ2-1, with D hard to call. The CDR3 sequence is 11 residues long. V was pared by 6 bases and J by 8 bases, with 8 bases between. Germline V lookup: CDR1 SNHLY, CDR2 FYNNEI. CDR3 amino acids: CASSLTYEQFF. The CDR3 DNA reads TGTGCCAGCAGCTTGACGTATGAGCAGTTCTTC.

The rearrangement joins TRBV5-1 to TRBJ1-1; TRBD1 is a possible D gene (6 bases). The germline gives CDR1 SGHRS, CDR2 YFSETQ. The CDR3 has 15 amino acids. V was shortened by 5 bases and J by 1 base, with 15 bases between the two germline ends. The CDR3: CASRESGVGNTEAFF. In DNA form, the CDR3 reads TGCGCCAGCAGGGAATCAGGGGTAGGGAACACTGAAGCTTTCTTT.

This clonotype has a handful of counts. The V gene is TRBV28, the J gene TRBJ2-1; 10 nucleotides align to TRBD1. CDR1 is MDHEN and CDR2 is SYDVKM in the germline V gene. The CDR3 consists of 12 residues. V trimming: 11 bases; J trimming: 15 bases; junction bases outside the gene matches: 13. The CDR3 DNA reads as TGTGCCCTCGGGACAGGGGCTACCTTACTGTTCTTC. Protein sequence: CALGTGATLLFF. Full variable domain (missing parts from reference TRBV28 and TRBJ2-1): DVKVTQSSRYLVKRTGEKVFLECVQDMDHENMFWYRQDPGLGLRLIYFSYDVKMKEKGDIPEGYSVSREKKERFSLILESASTNQTSMYLCALGTGATLLFFGPGTRLTVL.

This clonotype was counted at least ten times. V is TRBV28 and J is TRBJ1-2; 7 nucleotides align to TRBD1. This CDR3 region has 13 residues. Germline-derived CDR1 and CDR2 are MDHEN and SYDVKM. J lost 4 bases, V lost 6 bases, and 5 bases had no gene match. CDR3 region: CASRRTGVYGYTF. As DNA, the CDR3 is TGTGCCAGCAGGCGGACAGGCGTCTATGGCTACACCTTC.

This clonotype has a handful of counts. V usage is TRBV2 and J usage is TRBJ1-1, with D hard to call. V shed 6 bases and J shed 0 bases, with 11 bases lying between them. Germline V gene lookup returns CDR1 SNHLY and CDR2 FYNNEI. This CDR3 has 14 amino acids. In nucleotides, the CDR3 is TGTGCCAGCAGGGACCGGGGATTGAACACTGAAGCTTTCTTT. Protein product: CASRDRGLNTEAFF.

This clonotype has a count of ten or more. This chain links TRBV6-6 with TRBJ2-2; 8 bases are a match to TRBD1. The germline gives CDR1 MNHNY, CDR2 SVGAGI (reference sequence). CDR3 length: 20 amino acids. Losses at the gene ends were 4 bases for V and 4 bases for J; bases not matched to a gene: 20. Here the CDR3 reads CASSSTNRGIKGQRTGELFF. In nucleotides, the CDR3 is TGTGCCAGCAGTTCGACTAACAGGGGGATTAAGGGACAACGCACCGGGGAGCTGTTTTTT.

This clonotype occurred many times. The genes are TRBV7-2 and TRBJ2-7, with D tentatively TRBD2 (6 bases). Trimming removed 5 bases at V and 7 bases at J, with 15 bases between. This CDR3 is 13 amino acids long. The germline CDR1 and CDR2 sequences are SGHTA and FQGNSA. The CDR3 reads CASSLGTPLEQYF. The CDR3 region has the DNA TGTGCCAGCAGCCTCGGGACTCCTTTGGAGCAGTACTTC.

Many counts were recorded for this clonotype. This chain links TRBV2 with TRBJ2-3; TRBD2 aligns across 8 bases. V was pared by 7 bases and J by 2 bases, with 5 bases of the junction left unmatched. The CDR3 is 14 amino acids. Germline V CDR1 and CDR2: SNHLY, FYNNEI. The CDR3 nucleotides read TGTGCCAGCAACCGGGAGGGAGCCACAGATACGCAGTATTTT. Encoded protein: CASNREGATDTQYF.

There are a few counts of this clonotype. The chain uses TRBV6-6 and TRBJ2-3, with D perhaps TRBD1 (5 bases). The CDR3 loop spans 15 amino acids. Per germline, CDR1 MNHNY and CDR2 SVGAGI (reference sequence). Trimming shortened V by 6 bases and J by 4 bases, and 17 bases separated the two germline ends. The CDR3 sequence: CASSLGVGPADTQYF. CDR3 sequence (DNA): TGTGCCAGCAGCCTAGGGGTAGGGCCGGCAGATACGCAGTATTTT.

In this sample, this clonotype turned up many times. This chain uses TRBV6-1 with TRBJ2-6, with TRBD1 identical over 10 bases. V lost 1 base to trimming and J lost 0 bases; unmatched junction nucleotides: 3. This CDR3 spans 18 amino acids. Germline loops: CDR1 MNHNS, CDR2 SASEGT. The CDR3 reads CASSEERTGGSGANVLTF. The CDR3 DNA reads TGTGCCAGCAGTGAAGAAAGGACAGGGGGCTCTGGGGCCAACGTCCTGACTTTC.

In its sample, this clonotype was seen many times. The V call is TRBV7-6, the J call TRBJ2-2; D is possibly TRBD2 (5 bases). This CDR3 contains 18 residues. Germline loops: CDR1 SGHVS, CDR2 FNYEAQ. Trimming removed 0 bases from V and 3 bases from J, with 17 bases in between. CDR3 nucleotide sequence: TGTGCCAGCAGCTTAGCTTCTGGACTTCTCACGTACACCGGGGAGCTGTTTTTT. As protein: CASSLASGLLTYTGELFF.

This clonotype was picked up a small number of times. V and J are TRBV27 and TRBJ1-6; D perhaps matches TRBD1 (5 bases). This CDR3 comprises 15 residues. The germline V gene has CDR1 MNHEY and CDR2 SMNVEV (reference sequence). With 2 bases removed from V and 8 bases from J, the gap between germline ends came to 13 bases. The chain's CDR3 is CASSLNGGGDSPLHF. The CDR3, as DNA: TGTGCCAGCAGTTTAAACGGCGGAGGGGATTCACCCCTCCACTTT.

The table lists this clonotype with many counts. V gene TRBV11-1 combines with J gene TRBJ2-5; D not resolved. The CDR3 is made up of 12 amino acids. With 6 bases removed from V and 4 bases from J, the gap between germline ends came to 9 bases. Germline V gives CDR1 SGHAT, CDR2 FQDESV (reference sequence). CDR3 bases: TGTGCCAGCAGTGCCGTAAGAGAGACCCAGTACTTC. Its translation: CASSAVRETQYF.

Many counts were recorded for this clonotype. The V and J genes are TRBV2 and TRBJ2-1; D ambiguous. The germline gives CDR1 SNHLY, CDR2 FYNNEI. Trimming shortened V by 2 bases and J by 6 bases, and 5 bases separated the two germline ends. There are 12 residues in the CDR3. The CDR3 loop is CASSEIFNEQFF. The CDR3 DNA reads as TGTGCCAGCAGTGAAATATTCAATGAGCAGTTCTTC.

This clonotype turned up a few times. This chain links TRBV28 with TRBJ2-7; TRBD2 might be the D (6 bases). V lost 6 bases to trimming and J lost 3 bases, with 12 bases between them. The CDR3 spans 13 residues. In germline, CDR1 is MDHEN, CDR2 SYDVKM. CDR3 in DNA: TGTGCCAGCAGCTCGTATAGCGGCTACGAGCAGTACTTC. Residues: CASSSYSGYEQYF.

The V call is TRBV2, the J call TRBJ2-5; unclear D gene. Trimming stripped 5 bases from V and 4 bases from J, with 11 bases between. Germline CDR1 and CDR2: SNHLY and FYNNEI. The CDR3 sequence is 13 residues long. CDR3 region: CASSPDLGETQYF. As DNA, the CDR3 is TGTGCCAGCAGTCCAGACCTGGGAGAGACCCAGTACTTC.

This clonotype has only a few counts. The rearrangement links TRBV19 to TRBJ1-1; tentative D call: TRBD1 (6 bases). The CDR3 sequence is 17 residues long. Trimming removed 1 base from V and 2 bases from J, with 17 bases in between. In germline, CDR1 is LNHDA, CDR2 SQIVND (reference sequence). The CDR3 DNA is TGTGCCAGTAGTATAGCGAGGACGGACAGCATTAACACTGAAGCTTTCTTT. Protein product: CASSIARTDSINTEAFF.

This clonotype was seen ten or more times. CDR3 protein: CAWKKAGVYNEQFF. The CDR3 nucleotides read TGTGCCTGGAAAAAAGCGGGAGTCTACAATGAGCAGTTCTTC. The rearrangement joins TRBV30 to TRBJ2-1, with TRBD2 identical over 8 bases. The V segment lost 4 bases and the J segment 3 bases; nucleotides outside the gene matches: 5. Germline V gives CDR1 GTSNPN, CDR2 SVGIG (reference sequence). The CDR3 is 14 amino acids.

This clonotype was seen ten or more times. The chain uses TRBV2 and TRBJ2-2; a weak D match, TRBD2 (5 bases). The CDR3 length is 14 residues. Looked up from germline, CDR1 is SNHLY and CDR2 is FYNNEI. Trimming cost V 4 bases and J 6 bases, with 12 bases left between them. CDR3 residues: CASSGNGNAGELFF. The DNA of the CDR3 is TGTGCCAGCAGTGGGAACGGGAATGCCGGGGAGCTGTTTTTT.

This clonotype was seen more than once but under ten times. This CDR3 is CASSPDRDLYEQYF. The CDR3 DNA reads TGTGCCAGCAGCCCGGACAGGGACCTCTACGAGCAGTACTTC. This chain uses TRBV27 with TRBJ2-7; 8 bases are a match to TRBD1. With 6 bases clipped from V and 3 bases from J, the junction kept 7 bases outside the gene matches. The CDR3 consists of 14 residues. The germline V gene encodes CDR1 MNHEY and CDR2 SMNVEV (reference sequence).

This clonotype was found many times. The CDR3 is CASSFDRWDYSNQPQHF. The CDR3 DNA follows: TGTGCCAGCAGTTTCGACAGGTGGGACTATAGCAATCAGCCCCAGCATTTT. This rearrangement joins TRBV28 to TRBJ1-5; tentative D call: TRBD1 (6 bases). Germline V gives CDR1 MDHEN, CDR2 SYDVKM. The CDR3 consists of 17 residues. Deletions cut 3 bases from V and 0 bases from J, with 15 bases between. Drawing the rest from reference TRBV28 and TRBJ1-5, the complete variable domain is DVKVTQSSRYLVKRTGEKVFLECVQDMDHENMFWYRQDPGLGLRLIYFSYDVKMKEKGDIPEGYSVSREKKERFSLILESASTNQTSMYLCASSFDRWDYSNQPQHFGDGTRLSIL.

This clonotype came up many times. V is TRBV28 and J is TRBJ2-7; 7 bases agree with TRBD2. The CDR3 is made up of 13 amino acids. CDR1 is MDHEN, CDR2 SYDVKM, per germline. V trimming: 8 bases; J trimming: 5 bases; junction bases outside the gene matches: 9. The CDR3 DNA reads TGTGCCAGCCGCCTGGGGGGGACGAACGAGCAGTACTTC. Protein sequence: CASRLGGTNEQYF.

This clonotype has a count of ten or more. This chain links TRBV6-5 with TRBJ2-1, with 14 bases that match TRBD2. This CDR3 region has 17 residues. The junction had 4 bases not matched to a gene; V was cut back by 5 bases and J by 1 base. Germline V gene data show CDR1 as MNHEY and CDR2 as SVGAGI. CDR3 residues: CASSRRTSGRSYNEQFF. In DNA form, the CDR3 reads TGTGCCAGCAGTCGTAGGACTAGCGGGAGGTCCTACAATGAGCAGTTCTTC.

This clonotype was observed many times. The J gene is TRBJ2-1, the V gene TRBV28, with D perhaps TRBD1 or TRBD2 (6 bases each). Trimming cost V 7 bases and J 0 bases, with 22 bases left between them. The CDR3 sequence is 18 residues long. CDR1 is MDHEN and CDR2 is SYDVKM in the germline V gene. CDR3 amino acids: CASKLGGLGLSSYNEQFF. The CDR3 DNA reads TGTGCCAGCAAATTAGGGGGATTGGGACTGAGCTCCTACAATGAGCAGTTCTTC.

The chain carries TRBV28 and TRBJ1-5; 9 bases match TRBD1. The CDR3 totals 14 residues. Per the germline V gene, CDR1 is MDHEN and CDR2 is SYDVKM. V dropped 7 bases and J dropped 4; count of bases not matched to a gene: 5. CDR3 protein: CASNSGTGNQPQHF. The CDR3 coding sequence is TGTGCCAGCAACTCAGGGACAGGGAATCAGCCCCAGCATTTT.

The sample holds a few counts of this clonotype. V and J are TRBV28 and TRBJ2-4, with a tentative D call TRBD2 (6 bases). The V and J ends lost 2 bases and 0 bases respectively, with 11 bases between them. Germline CDR1 reads MDHEN; CDR2 reads SYDVKM. The CDR3 covers 16 residues. CDR3 sequence reads: CASSLGGTLAKNIQYF. The DNA of the CDR3 is TGTGCCAGCAGTTTAGGGGGGACCCTAGCCAAAAACATTCAGTACTTC.

This clonotype appeared a few times. The chain uses TRBV30 and TRBJ2-1, with TRBD2 matching 8 bases. Germline V gives CDR1 GTSNPN, CDR2 SVGIG (reference sequence). The CDR3 has 13 residues. After removal of 0 bases from V and 10 bases from J, the junction contained 5 bases not matched to a gene. CDR3 in amino acids: CAWSVGGRLEQFF. The CDR3 DNA sequence: TGTGCCTGGAGTGTTGGCGGGAGGTTGGAGCAGTTCTTC.

This clonotype was observed a few times. The V and J genes are TRBV20-1 and TRBJ2-6; D not certain. The germline V and J ends were trimmed by 1 base and 0 bases, with 4 bases remaining between them. CDR1 DFQATT and CDR2 SNEGSKA come from the germline V gene (reference sequence). The CDR3 loop spans 14 amino acids. In nucleotides, the CDR3 is TGCAGTGCTAGAGTATCCTCTGGGGCCAACGTCCTGACTTTC. As protein: CSARVSSGANVLTF.

The rearrangement joins TRBV4-1 to TRBJ2-1; 15 bases align to TRBD2. Per germline, CDR1 MGHRA and CDR2 YSYEKL. V lost 3 bases to trimming and J lost 10 bases; unmatched junction nucleotides: 7. CDR3 size: 16 residues. The DNA of the CDR3 is TGCGCCAGCAGCCAGCGGGGACTAGCGGGAGGTGGAGAGCAGTTCTTC. This encodes CASSQRGLAGGGEQFF.

The chain recombines TRBV5-1 with TRBJ2-6; D is ambiguous. This CDR3 spans 14 amino acids. Germline values: CDR1 SGHRS, CDR2 YFSETQ. Trimming stripped 1 base from V and 2 bases from J, with 4 bases between. The CDR3 protein is CASSLKTGANVLTF. In DNA, the CDR3 is TGCGCCAGCAGCTTGAAAACTGGGGCCAACGTCCTGACTTTC.